This entry lists 10 T cell receptor beta chains sequenced from one sample in a study of long-term antiretroviral therapy in people with HIV (dated by TCRdb to 2022 to 2024). The immunoSEQ hsTCRB v3.0 assay was used at survey level resolution to sequence the TRB variable region. TCRdb took over this immuneACCESS table, retaining in-frame rearrangements with V and J assigned. Such tables are incomplete; in checked studies, under half of the missing clones stem from an unresolved V gene, and the remainder is unexplained. A total of 20,000 or so clones appear in this sample, 80% to 90% of them only once. Of the sample, around 3.3% falls within the top ten clones. The sequenced sample was unsorted PBMCs, obtained 1.9 years after starting antiretroviral therapy. The source of these receptors is a woman between 50 and 59 years old with HIV.

The chain is built from TRBV29-1 and TRBJ2-7; 7 bases map to TRBD2. The CDR3 is 19 amino acids. The trim removed 0 bases at V and 2 bases at J, leaving 19 bases unmatched. Germline V gene lookup returns CDR1 SQVTM and CDR2 ANQGSEA. The CDR3 DNA is TGCAGCGTTGAAGATCAAGCGGGGCCCCCACCAACCCCGACCTACGAGCAGTACTTC. It is translated as CSVEDQAGPPPTPTYEQYF.

The rearrangement uses TRBV6-6 and TRBJ1-5; weak D call: TRBD1 (6 bases). Between the trimmed V and J ends, which lost 5 bases and 4 bases, there was a span of 18 bases. Germline loops: CDR1 MNHNY, CDR2 SVGAGI (reference sequence). The CDR3 is made up of 16 amino acids. CDR3 region: CASSQGSEGINQPQHF. The CDR3 DNA follows: TGTGCCAGCAGTCAGGGGAGCGAGGGTATTAATCAGCCCCAGCATTTT.

The V gene is TRBV14, the J gene TRBJ2-7; 7 nucleotides line up with TRBD1. The length of the CDR3 is 14 residues. Germline CDR1 and CDR2: SGHDN and FVKESK. Germline trimming cut 2 bases from V and 2 bases from J; bases unmatched to any gene: 3. The CDR3 region is CASSQRQGAYEQYF. The CDR3 DNA follows: TGTGCCAGCAGCCAAAGGCAGGGGGCCTACGAGCAGTACTTC.

About this clone itself: Additional DNA sequences in this sample encode the identical CDR3. The chain couples TRBV18 to TRBJ2-7, with 10 nucleotides matching TRBD2. This CDR3 contains 16 residues. V lost 3 bases to trimming and J lost 0 bases; unmatched junction nucleotides: 5. Germline V lookup: CDR1 KGHSH, CDR2 LQKENI. This chain's CDR3 is CASSPLAGGSSYEQYF. As DNA, the CDR3 is TGTGCCAGCTCACCGTTAGCGGGGGGAAGCTCCTACGAGCAGTACTTC.

This clone was seen only a few times. J is TRBJ2-1 and V is TRBV7-2; D may match TRBD1 or TRBD2 (5 bases each). This CDR3 is 13 amino acids long. Germline V gives CDR1 SGHTA, CDR2 FQGNSA. Trimming took 4 bases from V and 5 from J, leaving 9 bases between them. The CDR3 region is CASSWGTHNEQFF. DNA for the CDR3: TGTGCCAGCAGCTGGGGGACGCACAATGAGCAGTTCTTC.

The V and J genes are TRBV19 and TRBJ2-3; TRBD2 aligns across 7 bases. The CDR3 has 15 amino acids. Germline CDR1 reads LNHDA; CDR2 reads SQIVND (reference sequence). V trimming: 3 bases; J trimming: 6 bases; junction bases outside the gene matches: 9. The CDR3 sequence is CASSIRTSRGDTQYF. CDR3 DNA: TGTGCCAGTAGTATTAGGACTAGTCGCGGGGATACGCAGTATTTT.

The chain recombines TRBV5-1 with TRBJ1-1, with 10 nucleotides matching TRBD1. V dropped 4 bases and J dropped 2; count of bases not matched to a gene: 8. Germline V gives CDR1 SGHRS, CDR2 YFSETQ. This CDR3 contains 16 residues. The CDR3, as DNA: TGCGCCAGCAGCGCCGGGACAGGGGTTGGTAACACTGAAGCTTTCTTT. Residues: CASSAGTGVGNTEAFF.

The table lists this clone with a count of one. This chain connects TRBV7-2 to TRBJ2-7; TRBD1 matches at 7 bases. Germline lookup yields CDR1 SGHTA and CDR2 FQGNSA. The J segment lost 2 bases and the V segment lost 3 bases, leaving 10 bases of the junction unmatched. The CDR3 totals 16 residues. The CDR3 coding sequence is TGTGCCAGCAGCTTCCCTCCCGGGACAGAAGCCTACGAGCAGTACTTC. Translated, it gives CASSFPPGTEAYEQYF.

The chain couples TRBV9 to TRBJ2-1; 7 positions match TRBD2. Trimming cost V 0 bases and J 4 bases; bases outside gene matches: 7. Germline CDR1 SGDLS, CDR2 YYNGEE. The length of the CDR3 is 16 residues. The CDR3 reads CASSVAGGSTYNEQFF. CDR3 sequence (DNA): TGTGCCAGCAGCGTAGCGGGCGGGAGTACTTACAATGAGCAGTTCTTC.

CDR3 DNA sequence: TGCGCCAGCAGCTTGGAACAGGGGAGGGATACGCAGTATTTT. It codes for CASSLEQGRDTQYF. The gene calls are TRBV5-1 and TRBJ2-3; maybe TRBD1 (7 bases). Germline V gene data show CDR1 as SGHRS and CDR2 as YFSETQ. CDR3 length: 14 amino acids. V was cut by 0 bases and J by 6 bases, with 11 bases left in between.